This TCR beta chain was recovered during a study of blood T cells in healthy people across ages. Looking at the study overall: Every two T cells gave about one barcoded beta molecule via template switching. Whole-study results and caveats: Donor CMV status was unknown, possibly confounding expanded clonotype changes.

For this clonotype: Its target is unknown.

Primers used in a second PCR of roughly 7 to 11 cycles were a sample-barcoded 5' primer and a J-beta primer mix. Unique molecular identifiers of 12 random nucleotides labeled each cDNA. TCRdb reprocessed the 5' RACE reads via MiXCR and lists one record per CDR3 protein. The table includes roughly 1,500,000 distinct CDR3 sequences, about 31% detected once. CDR1 is MNHEY, CDR2 SVGAGI, per germline. The CDR3 sequence is 15 residues long. V was pared by 2 bases and J by 2 bases, with 10 bases between. This chain connects TRBV6-5 to TRBJ2-1; a possible D gene is TRBD2 (6 bases). The receptor was derived from a woman aged 25 to 39 in good health. The sample taken for sequencing was blood. The CDR3 DNA reads as TGTGCCAGCAGTTACGCGGAGGGCCCCTACAATGAGCAGTTCTTC. It codes for CASSYAEGPYNEQFF.